This TCR beta chain appears in the sequencing data of a study of blood T cell repertoires in COVID-19. Whole-study context: The United States, Italy and Spain provided the acute and convalescent COVID-19 samples.

Per the germline V gene, CDR1 is LNHDA and CDR2 is SQIVND (reference sequence). The V and J ends lost 2 bases and 6 bases respectively, with 11 bases between them. The CDR3 totals 13 residues. In the original processing: Reference gene primer amplification gave nucleated cell count estimates. Using immunoSEQ multiplex PCR, the repertoire was profiled, and TCRdb retains in-frame clones only, with some absent. That table supplies the V and J calls and clone size; D and trimming were determined from the DNA. This table holds fewer than 60,000 clones, around 80% found once. Sequencing was carried out using peripheral blood. The receptor comes from a man between 65 and 79 years old with acute or convalescent COVID-19. The chain combines TRBV19 with TRBJ2-7; unclear D gene. For the CDR3, the DNA is TGTGCCAGTAGTATAAACTATTCCGGCGAGCAGTACTTC. It codes for CASSINYSGEQYF.